The sequence of this T cell receptor (beta chain) was determined in a study of cytomegalovirus exposure and HLA in healthy donors. In the PCR, 60 Vbeta and 13 Jbeta primers were used. This table comes from immunoSEQ multiplex PCR, and its TCRdb copy is limited to in-frame clones, with some not included. The sample lists over 100,000 clones, under 90% seen once, with 2.2% in the top ten. V dropped 6 bases and J dropped 5 bases, with 13 bases sitting between them. Germline CDR1 MDHEN, CDR2 SYDVKM. This CDR3 comprises 13 residues. Broader study findings: Serostatus for CMV was the only available immune exposure information.

This clone was counted a few times. Antigen specificity is unknown. The sequence was obtained from a woman in her twenties or thirties in good health and CMV-seronegative. The chain couples TRBV28 to TRBJ2-5, with a tentative D call TRBD2 (5 bases). Input material: PBMCs. CDR3 in amino acids: CASSQDSWETQYF. CDR3 coding DNA: TGTGCCAGCAGCCAGGACTCATGGGAGACCCAGTACTTC.